This T cell receptor (beta chain) was recorded in a study of cytomegalovirus exposure and HLA in healthy donors. The CDR3 has 14 amino acids. Trimming shortened V by 6 bases and J by 4 bases, and 13 bases separated the two germline ends. The germline V gene encodes CDR1 MNHEY and CDR2 SMNVEV (reference sequence). Use of 60 Vbeta and 13 Jbeta primers characterized the PCR. TCRdb's copy holds only in-frame clones and misses some; the assay was immunoSEQ multiplex PCR. The sample consists of under 200,000 clones, roughly 75% of them appearing once. Findings and limits, study-wide: In a later analysis, CMV-associated beta chains were mostly HLA-associated, it appeared. 150 or so TCR beta chains were listed as cytomegalovirus-associated. HLA alleles were associated with 16,951 TCR beta sequences in a later analysis at 0.05 false discovery rate.

Concerning this clone itself: Its target is unknown.

The sequenced material came from PBMCs. The sequence came from a female donor in good health and CMV-seronegative. The chain recombines TRBV27 with TRBJ2-4, with D perhaps matching TRBD2 (6 bases). The CDR3: CASSLGRGKNIQYF. CDR3 DNA sequence: TGTGCCAGCAGCTTAGGACGGGGGAAAAACATTCAGTACTTC.